This record covers a single T cell receptor beta chain. Its antigen is still unknown. The data were taken from a study of cytomegalovirus exposure and HLA in healthy donors. Study overall: From donors who were HLA-typed, an early data release held 80 million or so unique TCRs. The study's findings and limits: A cluster of highly shared sequence variants was likely a sequencing artifact. Some segments of the V type, notably TRBV6-2 and TRBV6-3, were excluded as indistinguishable. Information on immune exposure was restricted to one variable (CMV serostatus).

Trimming took off 8 bases at V and 5 bases at J, with 16 bases between the two ends. CDR3 length: 12 amino acids. Germline CDR1 GTSNPN, CDR2 SVGIG (reference sequence). The study ran its PCR with 60 Vbeta and 13 Jbeta primers. Generated by immunoSEQ multiplex PCR, the TCRdb table keeps only in-frame clones and is missing some. This sample's table reports about 51,000 clones. The clonotype was recovered from a female donor in good health and CMV-seronegative. Specimen: PBMCs. V gene TRBV30 combines with J gene TRBJ2-7, with D possibly being TRBD1 (6 bases). The CDR3 reads CALRTVGHEQYF. The CDR3 coding sequence is TGTGCCCTGAGGACAGTTGGCCACGAGCAGTACTTC.